This T cell receptor (beta chain) was captured in a study of T cell repertoires in cytomegalovirus infection (dated by TCRdb to between 2017 and 2020). For context, the study as a whole: The HLA type of each donor mattered for the analysis, because public TCR beta signatures pointed to carriage of CMV infection along with the matching HLA type. The paper's findings and limits, for the study overall: In both this cohort and an independent cohort of a few hundred donors, the cumulative frequency of public TCR beta family members distinguished carriers of CMV infection plus the relevant HLA type. In the ex vivo response, HLA-C-restricted CMV-specific TCR beta clonotypes were dominant, and in two of eight donors the single most frequent clonotype came from this HLA-C-restricted group.

Trimming takes 5 bases from V and 1 base from J, and the germline ends sit 17 bases apart. Sequences SGHNT (CDR1) and YENEEA (CDR2) are obtained from the germline V gene. The CDR3 has 17 amino acids, counting the end cysteine and phenylalanine. The sequence is cut down to CDR3 DNA, 51 bases in frame from base 1. A note on this clonotype: There is no known antigen for this receptor. No much larger clone is present one base from it, and per-base qualities are unavailable.

The run used an Illumina HiSeq 1500. The public reads were reanalyzed by TCRdb: fastp trimming at Q25, MiXCR alignment, in-frame beta chains only. Rows matching on CDR3 protein sequence are summarized as one entry with the most common DNA and genes. A total of some 200,000 distinct CDR3 sequences appear in this sample, about 20% of them only once. 2.5% to 3% of the sample belongs to the ten largest clones. The source of this sequence is a human donor in good health (CMV status not recorded). Some clones in this sample may be carry-over from other donors' samples. The V and J genes are TRBV11-3 and TRBJ2-2; the D gene is perhaps TRBD1, from 5 matching bases. Sequencing was done on a sample of PBMCs. This receptor carries the CDR3 CASSPTERAENTGELFF. The DNA is TGTGCCAGCAGCCCGACAGAACGGGCCGAGAACACCGGGGAGCTGTTTTTT.